A selection of T cell receptor beta chains follows, all from one sample in a study of blood T cell repertoires in COVID-19. Libraries were prepared by immunoSEQ multiplex PCR; TCRdb keeps only in-frame clonotypes and omits some of them. The sample carries a few hundred thousand clones, roughly nine tenths recorded once. The sequenced sample was peripheral blood. The origin of the receptors is a woman aged 40 to 49 who had recovered from COVID-19. The CDR3 runs from the conserved cysteine through the conserved F or W. D genes are given only for firm matches. Only part of the rows carry a size: once, few, many, or a class if the clone is expanded.

d_call	clone_size	j_call	v_call	cdr3_nt	cdr3_aa
TRBD2	.	TRBJ2-2	TRBV6-2/TRBV6-3	TGTGCCAGCAGTTACTCGGGGAGGGCCGGGGAGCTGTTTTTT	CASSYSGRAGELFF
TRBD1	.	TRBJ2-7	TRBV18	TGTGCCAGCTCTCCAAGGGGTAGGGGGCGAACCTACGAGCAGTACTTC	CASSPRGRGRTYEQYF
TRBD2	.	TRBJ2-7	TRBV6-2/TRBV6-3	TGTGCCAGCAGTTATGCGGGAGGGCCCACCTACGAGCAGTACTTC	CASSYAGGPTYEQYF
.	.	TRBJ2-7	TRBV24-1	TGTGCCACCTCGGACAGCTGGTCCTACGAGCAGTACTTC	CATSDSWSYEQYF
.	.	TRBJ1-6	TRBV7-8	TGTGCCAGCAGCTACGACATGTCAAATTCACCCCTCCACTTT	CASSYDMSNSPLHF
.	.	TRBJ1-1	TRBV25-1	TGTGCCAGCAGTGAACGGAGCTCGCCTTACACTGAAGCTTTCTTT	CASSERSSPYTEAFF
.	.	TRBJ1-5	TRBV30	TGTGCCTGGACGCAACAGGGAGCGCGGCAGCCCCAGCATTTT	CAWTQQGARQPQHF
.	.	TRBJ2-5	TRBV5-1	TGCGCCAGCAGCGAAGCCACAGTCACCCAAGAGACCCAGTACTTC	CASSEATVTQETQYF
TRBD1	few	TRBJ2-7	TRBV28	TGTGCCAGCAGTTTGGCACCGGGACAGATCTCCTACGAGCAGTACTTC	CASSLAPGQISYEQYF
.	.	TRBJ2-1	TRBV11-2	TGTGCCAGCTTGACAGGGGGGCTAGCGGGAGACTCCTACAATGAGCAGTTCTTC	CASLTGGLAGDSYNEQFF
TRBD1	.	TRBJ1-2	TRBV18	TGTGCCAGCTCACTCAGGACAGGGGGCACCTATGGCTACACCTTC	CASSLRTGGTYGYTF
.	.	TRBJ2-2	TRBV10-3	TGTGCCATCAGTGGCACAGCGAACACCGGGGAGCTGTTTTTT	CAISGTANTGELFF
TRBD2	.	TRBJ2-7	TRBV28	TGTGCCAGCAGTTCCAAAAGCGGGGTTAACTACGAGCAGTACTTC	CASSSKSGVNYEQYF
.	.	TRBJ1-2	TRBV2	TGTGCCAGCAGTGACTGGCCAGCTAACTATGGCTACACCTTC	CASSDWPANYGYTF
TRBD2	.	TRBJ2-7	TRBV10-2	TGCGCCAGCAGGCCCGGACTAGCGGAAGGCTACGAGCAGTACTTC	CASRPGLAEGYEQYF
TRBD1	.	TRBJ1-4	TRBV2	TGTGCCAGCAGCATACAGGGGGCGCAGAATGAAAAACTGTTTTTT	CASSIQGAQNEKLFF
.	.	TRBJ2-2	TRBV29-1	TGCAGCGTTGGACCCCAGGGAACCGGGGAGCTGTTTTTT	CSVGPQGTGELFF
.	.	TRBJ2-2	TRBV5-1	TGCGCCAGCAGCTTGGGAGCGTTCACCGGGGAGCTGTTTTTT	CASSLGAFTGELFF
TRBD1	.	TRBJ1-5	TRBV5-8	TGTGCCAGCAGCTTCTCCGGGACAGGATATACTCAGCCCCAGCATTTT	CASSFSGTGYTQPQHF
.	.	TRBJ1-2	TRBV5-1	TGCGCCAGCAGCTTGGGGAGAGAGGATGGCTACACCTTC	CASSLGREDGYTF
TRBD2	.	TRBJ2-2	TRBV6-5	TGTGCCAGCAGTTACTCGACTAGCGGGAACACCGGGGAGCTGTTTTTT	CASSYSTSGNTGELFF
.	.	TRBJ2-7	TRBV27	TGTGCCAGCAGTTTAAGGAGGGCGGCGGGTCCTTCCTACGAGCAGTACTTC	CASSLRRAAGPSYEQYF
.	.	TRBJ2-7	TRBV18	TGTGCCAGCTCACCAAACAACCCCTACGAGCAGTACTTC	CASSPNNPYEQYF
TRBD2	once	TRBJ2-7	TRBV30	TGTGCCTGGGGCTTAGCGGGAGCTCACGAGCAGTACTTC	CAWGLAGAHEQYF
.	.	TRBJ2-2	TRBV28	TGTGCCAGCAGTCAACTCACCGGGGAGCTGTTTTTT	CASSQLTGELFF
.	.	TRBJ2-1	TRBV7-8	TGTGCCTGCTCACTAGGCAGCTCCTACAATGAGCAGTTCTTC	CACSLGSSYNEQFF
TRBD1	.	TRBJ2-1	TRBV28	TGTGCCAGCAGTTTATTCTTGACAGGGGGCAACAATGAGCAGTTCTTC	CASSLFLTGGNNEQFF
TRBD2	.	TRBJ2-7	TRBV10-3	TGTGCCATCAGCCTGAGCGGGGGATATTCGGACGAGCAGTACTTC	CAISLSGGYSDEQYF
.	.	TRBJ2-3	TRBV16	TGTGCCAGCAGCCAATCGATTCGGGATACGCAGTATTTT	CASSQSIRDTQYF
TRBD2	.	TRBJ2-1	TRBV24-1	TGTGCCACCAGTGATAGCGGGAGGGGGGGGAATGAGCAGTTCTTC	CATSDSGRGGNEQFF
.	.	TRBJ2-7	TRBV28	TGTGCCAGCAGTTTATCCCCTTCCTACGAGCAGTACTTC	CASSLSPSYEQYF
TRBD2	.	TRBJ2-5	TRBV3-1/TRBV3-2	TGTGCCAGCAGCCAAGATCGGAAACTAGCGGGGCAAGAGACCCAGTACTTC	CASSQDRKLAGQETQYF
TRBD2	.	TRBJ2-5	TRBV4-2	TGTGCCAGCAGCCAAGATTGGCTAGCGGGGGAAGCAGGAGAGACCCAGTACTTC	CASSQDWLAGEAGETQYF
.	.	TRBJ1-5	TRBV18	TGTGCCAGCTCCCCGGGGGGCGGCAATCAGCCCCAGCATTTT	CASSPGGGNQPQHF
TRBD2	.	TRBJ2-7	TRBV27	TGTGCCAGCAGTTTAGCTAGCGGGAGCTCCGAGCAGTACTTC	CASSLASGSSEQYF
TRBD1	few	TRBJ1-6	TRBV28	TGTGCCAGCAGTCCCCCACTCGGGACAGGGGCCAATTCACCCCTCCACTTT	CASSPPLGTGANSPLHF
TRBD1	.	TRBJ1-4	TRBV30	TGTGCCTGGATCTCGGGACAGGCCCATAATGAAAAACTGTTTTTT	CAWISGQAHNEKLFF
TRBD2	.	TRBJ2-2	TRBV24-1	TGTGCCACCAGTGATTTGCGCGGGAGAACCACCGGGGAGCTGTTTTTT	CATSDLRGRTTGELFF
TRBD2	.	TRBJ2-3	TRBV7-3	TGTGCCAGCAGCTCCGGGAGGGTTTCTGATACGCAGTATTTT	CASSSGRVSDTQYF
.	.	TRBJ2-2	TRBV6-5	TGTGCCAGCAGTTACTCACCGGACACCGGGGAGCTGTTTTTT	CASSYSPDTGELFF
TRBD2	.	TRBJ2-5	TRBV7-2	TGTGCCAGCAGCCAGGGACTAGCGGGAATGGAGACCCAGTACTTC	CASSQGLAGMETQYF
TRBD1	.	TRBJ2-4	TRBV19	TGTGCCAGTAGTTCGGGACAGTGGAACATTCAGTACTTC	CASSSGQWNIQYF
.	.	TRBJ2-3	TRBV27	TGTGCCAGCAGCCCAAATGGGCGCGTCCGAGGGGATACGCAGTATTTT	CASSPNGRVRGDTQYF
.	.	TRBJ1-1	TRBV5-5	TGTGCCAGCAGGGATACAGAGAACACTGAAGCTTTCTTT	CASRDTENTEAFF
TRBD1	once	TRBJ2-3	TRBV5-1	TGCGCCAGCAGCTGGGCGGACAGGACAGATACGCAGTATTTT	CASSWADRTDTQYF
.	.	TRBJ2-1	TRBV20-1	TGCAGTGCTAGGGACTTCTCGGAGCAGTTCTTC	CSARDFSEQFF
.	.	TRBJ2-7	TRBV2	TGTGCCAGTACCGAATCTGACAGCTACGAGCAGTACTTC	CASTESDSYEQYF
TRBD2	.	TRBJ2-2	TRBV6-5	TGTGCCAGCACCGCTACTAGCGGGACCACCGGGGAGCTGTTTTTT	CASTATSGTTGELFF
TRBD1	few	TRBJ2-7	TRBV7-9	TGTGCCAGCAGCTTCGCAGGGGGCGGGAACGAGCAGTACTTC	CASSFAGGGNEQYF
TRBD1	.	TRBJ2-1	TRBV10-1	TGCGCCAGCAGCCTGGGACAGGACTACAATGAGCAGTTCTTC	CASSLGQDYNEQFF
TRBD1	few	TRBJ2-2	TRBV7-2	TGTGCCAGCGGGACAGGGCCCCTGGGCGGGGAGCTGTTTTTT	CASGTGPLGGELFF
TRBD1	.	TRBJ1-1	TRBV19	TGTGCCAGTACCACAGGGGCCAGGGGGGTAGCTTTCTTT	CASTTGARGVAFF